This T cell receptor (beta chain) was retrieved from a study of T cell repertoires in cytomegalovirus infection. Study background: Through public TCR beta signatures, both CMV infection and matching HLA type were indicated.

With V trimmed by 3 bases and J by 12 bases, 12 bases remained unmatched. The CDR3 has 17 amino acids. Germline CDR1 and CDR2: LNHDA and SQIVND (reference sequence). MiXCR, run by TCRdb on the reads, gives a single entry per CDR3 protein. The profile shows some 700,000 distinct CDR3 sequences, under 40% of them singletons. Source material: PBMCs. The TCR originated in a human donor in good health (CMV status not recorded). Some clones in this sample may be carry-over from other donors' samples. V gene TRBV19 combines with J gene TRBJ2-1; 15 bases are a match to TRBD2. The CDR3 DNA is TGTGCCAGTAGTATTCATCCGGGACTAGCGGGAGGTAATAGGCAGTTCTTC. It specifies CASSIHPGLAGGNRQFF.